Sequencing of this TCR beta chain was carried out in a study of cytomegalovirus exposure and HLA in healthy donors. Study-level findings and limits: According to a later analysis, most TCR beta chains associated with CMV appeared HLA-restricted. The study had only CMV serostatus as immune exposure information. Usually a TCR sequence was rare, but some public TCRs were found in many donors. A later analysis reportedly identified an Asian-associated ancestry cluster as carrying fewer N-insertions than the roughly 700-donor mean.

Germline V gene lookup returns CDR1 SGHRS and CDR2 YFSETQ. CDR3 length equals 15 residues. Use of 60 Vbeta and 13 Jbeta primers characterized the PCR. Libraries were prepared by immunoSEQ multiplex PCR; TCRdb keeps only in-frame clonotypes and omits some of them. This sample carries about 130,000 clones, 76% of them seen once, and the ten largest clones take 1.5% to 2.5%. Notes on this clone: Its antigen is unidentified.

The sequencing sample was made of PBMCs. The chain is built from TRBV5-1 and TRBJ2-5; 7 bases agree with TRBD1. The tail of the sequence fits TRBJ2-7 better, so the J call may be wrong. This TCR came from a man in his fifties or sixties in good health and CMV-seronegative. The CDR3 bases are TGCGCCAGCAGCGTCGGACAGGATAGCTCCTACGAGCAGTACTTC. Translated, it gives CASSVGQDSSYEQYF.